The 30 T cell receptor beta chains below were found in one sample sequenced in a study of spatial heterogeneity in lung cancer. Study-wide results and caveats: Intratumoral expanded alpha and beta TCR counts were found to track tumor mutation counts.

Their recognized antigens are unknown. As to time point: sample taken at primary tumor resection. TCRdb itself ran the 5' RACE reads through MiXCR, one entry per CDR3 protein. The table lists over 8,500 distinct CDR3 sequences, over 11% of them singletons. The source material was lung tumor tissue, sampled at surgery. These receptors all come from a male donor with early-stage non-small cell lung cancer.

Ten or more counts support this clonotype. Since the library was made to target alpha chains, this beta chain is a stray read and its abundance is not meaningful. J is TRBJ2-7 and V is TRBV5-1; 9 positions match TRBD2. Germline CDR1 SGHRS, CDR2 YFSETQ. V shed 4 bases, J shed 2 bases, and the junction held 7 bases outside the gene matches. This CDR3 is built from 15 residues. Here the CDR3 reads CASSLKREATYEQYF. CDR3 bases: TGCGCCAGCAGCCTGAAGCGGGAGGCAACCTACGAGCAGTACTTC.

This clonotype appeared many times. Being off target in a library aimed at alpha chains, this beta chain has a size of little meaning. The J gene is TRBJ2-5, the V gene TRBV28, with D possibly called TRBD1 or TRBD2 (5 bases each). CDR1 MDHEN and CDR2 SYDVKM come from the germline V gene. V was cut by 3 bases and J by 4 bases, with 15 bases left in between. The CDR3 is 15 amino acids. The CDR3 spells CASSFAGVQGETQYF. The CDR3, as DNA: TGTGCCAGCAGTTTTGCCGGGGTTCAGGGAGAGACCCAGTACTTC.

Comments on this clonotype: This beta chain appears as a stray read in a library generated for alpha chains; its size is not informative. The chain links TRBV20-1 to TRBJ2-1, with 8 positions matching TRBD2. The CDR3 is made up of 14 amino acids. CDR1 is DFQATT and CDR2 is SNEGSKA in the germline V gene (reference sequence). V shed 5 bases, J shed 7 bases, and the junction held 10 bases outside the gene matches. CDR3 loop: CSAPLGLAINEQFF. The CDR3 DNA sequence: TGCAGTGCTCCGTTAGGACTAGCAATAAATGAGCAGTTCTTC.

This clonotype is deemed medium-sized (0.01 to 0.1%). This beta chain appears as a stray read in a library generated for alpha chains; its size is not informative. This chain connects TRBV7-9 to TRBJ2-3; TRBD1 matches at 9 bases. This CDR3 has 15 amino acids. The trim removed 7 bases at V and 3 bases at J, leaving 8 bases unmatched. CDR1 is SEHNR, CDR2 FQNEAQ, per germline (reference sequence). The CDR3 DNA follows: TGTGCCAGCAATACTGGGACAGGGCAAACAGATACGCAGTATTTT. Translated, it gives CASNTGTGQTDTQYF.

This clonotype appeared many times. As an off-target read in a library built for alpha chains, this beta chain has a frequency of little significance. The CDR3 here is CASSSGLAGAREQFF. The CDR3 nucleotides are TGTGCCAGCAGTTCGGGACTAGCGGGAGCCCGAGAGCAGTTCTTC. The V and J genes are TRBV7-3 and TRBJ2-1; TRBD2 aligns across 14 bases. The V and J ends lost 6 bases and 10 bases, in that order; junction bases with no gene match: 8. The germline gives CDR1 SGHTA, CDR2 FQGTGA. There are 15 residues in the CDR3.

This clonotype was recorded many times. This beta chain was picked up by a library intended for alpha chains and is off target, so its count carries little meaning. The chain carries TRBV12-3 or TRBV12-4 and TRBJ1-2, with 10 nucleotides matching TRBD1. The CDR3 spans 16 residues. After removal of 5 bases from V and 4 bases from J, the junction contained 10 bases not matched to a gene. The CDR3 coding sequence is TGTGCCAGCAGTCCCGGGACAGGGGTCTCATCCTATGGCTACACCTTC. Residues: CASSPGTGVSSYGYTF.

This clonotype showed up many times. Because this beta chain is a stray read in a library intended to capture alpha chains, its abundance should not be given much weight. The chain is built from TRBV3-1 and TRBJ2-5, with a weak D call TRBD2 (5 bases). V lost 2 bases to trimming and J lost 2 bases, with 9 bases between them. Germline CDR1 and CDR2: LGHDT and YNNKEL (reference sequence). The CDR3 is 14 residues long. The CDR3 coding sequence is TGTGCCAGCAGCCAACGGACGGGGCAAGAGACCCAGTACTTC. Translation: CASSQRTGQETQYF.

This clonotype occurred many times. Being off target in a library aimed at alpha chains, this beta chain has a size of little meaning. J is TRBJ1-1 and V is TRBV28, with TRBD1 matching 11 bases. CDR1 is MDHEN and CDR2 is SYDVKM in the germline V gene. The trim removed 2 bases at V and 3 bases at J, leaving 2 bases unmatched. This CDR3 has 15 amino acids. CDR3 region: CASSLGDRGYTEAFF. The CDR3 nucleotides are TGTGCCAGCAGTTTAGGGGACAGGGGGTACACTGAAGCTTTCTTT.

Relative to its sample, this clonotype is medium-sized. For a library built for alpha chains, this beta chain is a stray read; little rests on its size. The chain carries TRBV21-1 and TRBJ2-7; the table's TRBD2 call for D was not verified on the DNA. TRBV21-1 is termed a pseudogene. The CDR3 spans 16 residues. This CDR3 reads CASSKEEDREAYEQYF. The DNA for the CDR3 is TGTGCCAGCAGCAAAGAAGAGGACCGGGAGGCCTACGAGCAGTACTTC.

This clonotype was recorded many times. With the library built for alpha chains, this beta chain is off target and its frequency is not meaningful. The rearrangement joins TRBV6-2 or TRBV6-3 to TRBJ2-3; 11 bases match TRBD2. The CDR3 covers 16 residues. The V segment lost 1 base and the J segment 6 bases; nucleotides outside the gene matches: 6. CDR1 and CDR2 (germline): MNHEY, SVGEGT. The CDR3 DNA sequence: TGTGCCAGCAGTTACTTCGCCGCTAGCGGGAGGGATACGCAGTATTTT. This codes for CASSYFAASGRDTQYF.

This clonotype was seen at least ten times. Since it is a stray read in a library aimed at alpha chains, this beta chain has a size that is not meaningful. The rearrangement uses TRBV6-2 or TRBV6-3 and TRBJ1-5, with 7 bases identical to TRBD1. This CDR3 has 16 residues. Per the germline V gene, CDR1 is MNHEY and CDR2 is SVGEGT. V lost 4 bases, J lost 0 bases, and 6 bases stayed unmatched. In nucleotides, the CDR3 is TGTGCCAGCAGTTCGGGACAGACGGTTAGCAATCAGCCCCAGCATTTT. Translating it yields CASSSGQTVSNQPQHF.

This clonotype was detected ten times or more. This beta chain lies outside the target of a library built for alpha chains; its clone size means little. The V and J genes are TRBV7-2 and TRBJ2-3, with TRBD2 matching 7 bases. The CDR3 extends over 17 amino acids. CDR1 SGHTA and CDR2 FQGNSA come from the germline V gene. Unmatched junction bases numbered 11, after V lost 2 bases and J lost 3 bases. The CDR3 nucleotides are TGTGCCAGCAGCTTATTGGGGTTGCTAGCGGCTACAGATACGCAGTATTTT. Protein product: CASSLLGLLAATDTQYF.

This clonotype was seen ten or more times. This beta chain is a stray read from a library made for alpha chains; its abundance is not meaningful. The genes are TRBV20-1 and TRBJ2-3; 11 bases match TRBD2. J was trimmed by 2 bases and V by 3 bases; bases with no gene match: 4. Germline lookup yields CDR1 DFQATT and CDR2 SNEGSKA (reference sequence). This CDR3 is 15 amino acids long. The CDR3 protein is CSARLAGGTTDTQYF. The DNA for the CDR3 is TGCAGTGCTAGGTTAGCGGGAGGGACCACAGATACGCAGTATTTT.

By its share, this clonotype is medium-sized. This beta chain slipped into a library made for alpha chains as a stray read, so its size is not meaningful. The genes are TRBV7-2 and TRBJ2-6; D is ambiguous. Germline V lookup: CDR1 SGHTA, CDR2 FQGNSA. Deletions cut 0 bases from V and 0 bases from J, with 6 bases between. The CDR3 contains 16 residues. CDR3 bases: TGTGCCAGCAGCTTAGCGGGGTACTCTGGGGCCAACGTCCTGACTTTC. This translates into CASSLAGYSGANVLTF.

On this clonotype: This beta chain is an unintended read in a library built for alpha chains; its size means little. The gene calls are TRBV7-9 and TRBJ2-7; D gene unclear. Germline V CDR1 and CDR2: SEHNR, FQNEAQ (reference sequence). The length of the CDR3 is 11 residues. Deletions cut 0 bases from V and 6 bases from J, with 3 bases between. The CDR3 reads CASSLAIEQYF. DNA of the CDR3: TGTGCCAGCAGCTTAGCGATCGAGCAGTACTTC.

This clonotype was seen repeatedly, ten times or more. This beta chain is off target for a library built for alpha chains, so its abundance means little. The chain employs TRBV10-3 and TRBJ2-7, with TRBD1 as a possible D gene (6 bases). V dropped 6 bases and J dropped 5 bases, with 14 bases sitting between them. CDR1 and CDR2 (germline): ENHRY, SYGVKD. This CDR3 has 13 amino acids. The CDR3 sequence is CAIRASDRHEQYF. CDR3 in DNA: TGTGCCATCAGGGCCTCAGACAGGCACGAGCAGTACTTC.

At least ten counts were recorded for this clonotype. The library was prepared for alpha chains; this beta chain is a stray read, so its frequency means little. This chain joins TRBV5-1 and TRBJ2-3, with 8 bases aligning to TRBD1. The CDR3 sequence is 16 residues long. V lost 4 bases to trimming and J lost 4 bases; unmatched junction nucleotides: 11. The germline V gene has CDR1 SGHRS and CDR2 YFSETQ. CDR3 residues: CASSPQDRVIPDTQYF. In nucleotides, the CDR3 is TGCGCCAGCAGCCCCCAGGACAGGGTAATCCCAGATACGCAGTATTTT. Filled out from reference TRBV5-1 and TRBJ2-3, the complete variable domain reads KAGVTQTPRYLIKTRGQQVTLSCSPISGHRSVSWYQQTPGQGLQFLFEYFSETQRNKGNFPGRFSGRQFSNSRSEMNVSTLELGDSALYLCASSPQDRVIPDTQYFGPGTRLTVL.

On this clonotype itself: Since the library was made to target alpha chains, this beta chain is a stray read and its abundance is not meaningful. The V gene is TRBV7-3, the J gene TRBJ2-5; D is perhaps TRBD1 (5 bases). Germline CDR1 SGHTA, CDR2 FQGTGA. This CDR3 region has 13 residues. Trimming pared 6 bases from V and 4 bases from J, leaving 12 bases between. The DNA of the CDR3 is TGTGCCAGCAGACGTACAGGTGGAGAGACCCAGTACTTC. Encoded protein: CASRRTGGETQYF.

This clonotype was seen many times. A library made for alpha chains picked up this beta chain off target, so its size means little. V usage is TRBV6-1 and J usage is TRBJ2-5; a weak D match, TRBD2 (6 bases). The CDR3 covers 14 residues. Germline V lookup: CDR1 MNHNS, CDR2 SASEGT. Deletions cut 2 bases from V and 2 bases from J, with 9 bases between. The CDR3 protein is CASSETAGQETQYF. Here the CDR3 DNA reads TGTGCCAGCAGTGAAACGGCGGGACAAGAGACCCAGTACTTC.

The sample holds many counts of this clonotype. A library made for alpha chains picked up this beta chain off target, so its size means little. V usage is TRBV5-1 and J usage is TRBJ1-1; D call uncertain. Germline-derived CDR1 and CDR2 are SGHRS and YFSETQ. This CDR3 region has 15 residues. With 4 bases removed from V and 5 bases from J, the gap between germline ends came to 18 bases. CDR3 in DNA: TGCGCCAGCAGCCCCACTGACGGCCACGGAACTGAAGCTTTCTTT. This encodes CASSPTDGHGTEAFF.

This clonotype was picked up many times. Because the library targeted alpha chains, this beta chain is an off-target read whose size means little. This chain links TRBV6-1 with TRBJ1-4; a weak D match, TRBD1 (5 bases). Germline V lookup: CDR1 MNHNS, CDR2 SASEGT. The V end was cut by 2 bases, the J end by 7 bases, with 11 bases between. The CDR3 covers 14 residues. The CDR3 here is CASSERGGSEKLFF. In DNA, the CDR3 is TGTGCCAGCAGTGAAAGGGGAGGGAGTGAAAAACTGTTTTTT.

As to this clonotype: In a library made to pick up alpha chains, this beta chain is a stray read with a size that means little. In DNA, the CDR3 is TGTGCCAGCAGATCTGGGACTCTGAACACCGGGGAGCTGTTTTTT. Protein product: CASRSGTLNTGELFF. This chain uses TRBV2 with TRBJ2-2; the D gene is possibly TRBD2 (6 bases). The germline gives CDR1 SNHLY, CDR2 FYNNEI. V gave up 6 bases and J gave up 1 base, with 12 bases separating them. The CDR3 covers 15 residues.

In this sample, this clonotype turned up many times. Found in a library prepared for alpha chains, this beta chain is an off-target read, and its abundance has little meaning. The chain recombines TRBV2 with TRBJ2-3; 11 bases fit TRBD1. The germline CDR1 and CDR2 sequences are SNHLY and FYNNEI. After removal of 8 bases from V and 4 bases from J, the junction contained 5 bases not matched to a gene. The length of the CDR3 is 14 residues. DNA of the CDR3: TGTGCCAGCTGGGACAGGGGGGCGCCAGATACGCAGTATTTT. Its protein product is CASWDRGAPDTQYF.

This clonotype was counted at least ten times. This beta chain is a stray sequence in a library constructed for alpha chains; its clone size is not meaningful. The rearrangement uses TRBV28 and TRBJ2-2, with no clear D. In germline, CDR1 is MDHEN, CDR2 SYDVKM. With 10 bases removed from V and 3 bases from J, the gap between germline ends came to 9 bases. This CDR3 comprises 12 residues. The CDR3 loop is CAMRSYTGELFF. The CDR3 nucleotides are TGTGCCATGCGGAGTTACACCGGGGAGCTGTTTTTT.

This clonotype has at least ten counts. This beta chain was picked up by a library intended for alpha chains and is off target, so its count carries little meaning. The V and J genes are TRBV27 and TRBJ2-5; 7 bases align to TRBD1. Germline-derived CDR1 and CDR2 are MNHEY and SMNVEV (reference sequence). The CDR3 is 19 residues long. Trimming removed 0 bases from V and 5 bases from J; junction bases left unmatched: 18. Here the CDR3 reads CASSLSVTSTSDRRETQYF. CDR3 in DNA: TGTGCCAGCAGTTTATCCGTAACGTCGACCTCGGACAGGAGGGAGACCCAGTACTTC.

In its sample, this clonotype is medium-sized. This beta chain came through as a stray read in a library set up for alpha chains, and its size says little. CDR3 nucleotides: TGTGCTAGTGGTTTGTATACTAGCCCTCATGAGCAGTTCTTC. Amino acids: CASGLYTSPHEQFF. The chain carries TRBV12-5 and TRBJ2-1; tentative D call: TRBD2 (6 bases). The CDR3 spans 14 residues. Per the germline V gene, CDR1 is LGHNT and CDR2 is FRNRAP. V was cut by 2 bases and J by 8 bases, with 13 bases left in between.

At least ten counts were recorded for this clonotype. This beta chain came through as a stray read in a library set up for alpha chains, and its size says little. The rearrangement joins TRBV27 to TRBJ1-1; D is possibly TRBD1 (6 bases). The V gene lost 3 bases and the J gene lost 5 bases, with 16 bases spanning the gap. CDR3 size: 15 residues. Germline V lookup: CDR1 MNHEY, CDR2 SMNVEV (reference sequence). The CDR3 protein is CASSFYVGGGTEAFF. CDR3 nucleotides: TGTGCCAGCAGTTTCTACGTAGGGGGAGGGACTGAAGCTTTCTTT.

There are many counts of this clonotype. Since it is a stray read in a library aimed at alpha chains, this beta chain has a size that is not meaningful. V and J are TRBV20-1 and TRBJ1-5, with D possibly being TRBD1 (6 bases). Trimming cost V 0 bases and J 6 bases, with 21 bases left between them. Looked up from germline, CDR1 is DFQATT and CDR2 is SNEGSKA (reference sequence). CDR3 length equals 17 residues. DNA of the CDR3: TGCAGTGCTAGAGACATAAGGGGGTCGAAGGGGACTCAGCCCCAGCATTTT. Amino acid sequence: CSARDIRGSKGTQPQHF.

This clonotype occurred many times. This beta chain appears as a stray read in a library generated for alpha chains; its size is not informative. V and J are TRBV11-2 and TRBJ1-2; D unclear. The V end was cut by 4 bases, the J end by 4 bases, with 13 bases between. CDR1 is SGHAT, CDR2 FQNNGV, per germline. The CDR3 loop spans 14 amino acids. In DNA, the CDR3 is TGTGCCAGCAGCTCAATGGGATACCGCTATGGCTACACCTTC. Translated, it gives CASSSMGYRYGYTF.

As concerns this clonotype: This beta chain was picked up by a library intended for alpha chains and is off target, so its count carries little meaning. The chain combines TRBV29-1 with TRBJ1-1; the D is unclear. The germline V gene has CDR1 SQVTM and CDR2 ANQGSEA. Between the trimmed V and J ends, which lost 3 bases and 7 bases, there was a span of 12 bases. This CDR3 has 12 residues. For the CDR3, the DNA is TGCAGCGTTGAGAGGCTACCATATGAAGCTTTCTTT. It translates to CSVERLPYEAFF.